This entry features one TCR beta chain sequence. The antigen remains undetermined. This entry is derived from a study of cytomegalovirus exposure and HLA in healthy donors. The PCR was carried out with 60 Vbeta primers and 13 Jbeta primers. Repertoires were generated with immunoSEQ multiplex PCR, while TCRdb's copy carries only in-frame clones and drops some. In the table there are about 210,000 clones, approximately 86% of which are singletons. Study observations and caveats: Some highly shared sequence variants likely arose as a pipeline artifact.

The sequenced sample consisted of PBMCs. This TCR was recovered from a boy aged 2 to 10 in good health and CMV-seronegative.

CDR3 sequence (DNA): TGCAGCGTGGAGACATGGCAGGGCCGCTTACAGGCTAACTATGGCTACACCTTC. Translation: CSVETWQGRLQANYGYTF. V is TRBV29-1 and J is TRBJ1-2, with D perhaps TRBD1 (5 bases). This CDR3 contains 18 residues. Germline loops: CDR1 SQVTM, CDR2 ANQGSEA. V shed 6 bases and J shed 0 bases, with 26 bases lying between them.